Listed here is a single T cell receptor beta chain. Its target is unknown. This record comes from a study of cytomegalovirus exposure and HLA in healthy donors. Donors came from a validation cohort of over a hundred subjects, distinct from the first 666-subject cohort. The assay was immunoSEQ multiplex PCR, and TCRdb's table has in-frame clones only and misses some. The table includes some 54,000 clones, more than 80% detected once. Points from the study as a whole: Rarity marked most TCR sequences, yet some public TCRs occurred in many donors. High sensitivity and specificity were reportedly achieved when the classifier diagnosed cytomegalovirus status.

The V end was cut by 5 bases, the J end by 0 bases, with 14 bases between. The CDR3 runs 15 residues. CDR1 LGHNA and CDR2 YNFKEQ come from the germline V gene. The chain links TRBV4-2 to TRBJ2-7; D remains ambiguous. The clonotype comes from a man between 18 and 29 years old in good health and CMV-seronegative. Source material: PBMCs. CDR3: CASSLTHRTSYEQYF. In nucleotides, the CDR3 is TGTGCCAGCAGCTTAACCCACAGAACCTCCTACGAGCAGTACTTC.